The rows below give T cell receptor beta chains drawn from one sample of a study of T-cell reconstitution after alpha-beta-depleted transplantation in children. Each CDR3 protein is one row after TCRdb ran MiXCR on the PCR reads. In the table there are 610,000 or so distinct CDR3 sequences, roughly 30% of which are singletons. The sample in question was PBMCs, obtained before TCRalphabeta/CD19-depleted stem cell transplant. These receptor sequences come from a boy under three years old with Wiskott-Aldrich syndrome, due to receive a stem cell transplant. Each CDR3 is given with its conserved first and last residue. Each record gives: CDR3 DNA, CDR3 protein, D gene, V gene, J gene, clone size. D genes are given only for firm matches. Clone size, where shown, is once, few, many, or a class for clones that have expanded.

DNA: TGTGCCAGCAGCGCGTCTAGCAGTGCCTACGAGCAGTACTTC
CDR3: CASSASSSAYEQYF
D: .
V: TRBV11-1
J: TRBJ2-7
size: .

DNA: TGTGCCAGCAGTTTAAAAAGTGGGCAAGAGACCCAGTACTTC
CDR3: CASSLKSGQETQYF
D: .
V: TRBV27
J: TRBJ2-5
size: .

DNA: TGTTCCAGCAGCCATCGACAGGGGCCGGGGGACGAGCAGTACTTC
CDR3: CSSSHRQGPGDEQYF
D: TRBD1
V: TRBV5-6
J: TRBJ2-7
size: .

DNA: TGCGCCAGCAGCTTCCGAGGACAGGGTAACACCGGGGAGCTGTTTTTT
CDR3: CASSFRGQGNTGELFF
D: TRBD1
V: TRBV5-1
J: TRBJ2-2
size: few

DNA: TGTGCCAGCAGTTTATCGACGGGGAATCAGCCCCAGCATTTT
CDR3: CASSLSTGNQPQHF
D: .
V: TRBV27
J: TRBJ1-5
size: few

DNA: TGCGCCAGCAGCTTAATGCCGCATCTCACTGAAGCTTTCTTT
CDR3: CASSLMPHLTEAFF
D: .
V: TRBV5-1
J: TRBJ1-1
size: once

DNA: TGCGCCAGCCGGGACAACACCTACGAGCAGTACTTC
CDR3: CASRDNTYEQYF
D: .
V: TRBV5-1
J: TRBJ2-7
size: few

DNA: TGCGCCAGCAGCTTGGAACTAAACACAGATACGCAGTATTTT
CDR3: CASSLELNTDTQYF
D: .
V: TRBV5-1
J: TRBJ2-3
size: once

DNA: TGCGCCAGCAGCCCGTGGCTTGACAGCCAAGAGACCCAGTACTTC
CDR3: CASSPWLDSQETQYF
D: .
V: TRBV5-1
J: TRBJ2-5
size: few

DNA: TGCAGTGCTTTACCGACTACCATGGACGGGAATGAGCAGTTCTTC
CDR3: CSALPTTMDGNEQFF
D: .
V: TRBV20-1
J: TRBJ2-1
size: .

DNA: TGTGCCACCAGCAGAGGGGCCCCAGATACGCAGTATTTT
CDR3: CATSRGAPDTQYF
D: .
V: TRBV15
J: TRBJ2-3
size: .

DNA: TGTGCCAGCAGGGGACAGGGGCCCCCAATGAACACTGAAGCTTTCTTT
CDR3: CASRGQGPPMNTEAFF
D: TRBD1
V: TRBV12-3/TRBV12-4
J: TRBJ1-1
size: .

DNA: TGTGCCAGCAGTTTTTGGGGGGAGACCCAGTACTTC
CDR3: CASSFWGETQYF
D: .
V: TRBV12-3/TRBV12-4
J: TRBJ2-5
size: many

DNA: TGCAGTGCCAGTTCCACAGGGGACGAGCAGTACTTC
CDR3: CSASSTGDEQYF
D: TRBD1
V: TRBV20-1
J: TRBJ2-7
size: .

DNA: TGCAGTGCTAGACGATCTAGCGGCCAAGAGACCCAGTACTTC
CDR3: CSARRSSGQETQYF
D: TRBD2
V: TRBV20-1
J: TRBJ2-5
size: few

DNA: TGTGCCATCAGTGAGACCGAAAATGAGCGCTCCTCCTACGAGCAGTACTTC
CDR3: CAISETENERSSYEQYF
D: .
V: TRBV10-3
J: TRBJ2-7
size: .

DNA: TGTGCCAGCAGTCCGACAGGGGGGTCCCAGCATTTT
CDR3: CASSPTGGSQHF
D: TRBD1
V: TRBV6-5
J: TRBJ1-5
size: few

DNA: TGTGCCAGCAGCTACCGGGAGACTAACTACAATGAGCAGTTCTTC
CDR3: CASSYRETNYNEQFF
D: .
V: TRBV25-1
J: TRBJ2-1
size: few

DNA: TGTGCCAGCAGCCAAGACTACCAAAATGAGCAGTTCTTC
CDR3: CASSQDYQNEQFF
D: .
V: TRBV4-2
J: TRBJ2-1
size: few

DNA: TGTGCCAGCAGGATTGGGCAGACCTACGAGCAGTACTTC
CDR3: CASRIGQTYEQYF
D: .
V: TRBV12-3/TRBV12-4
J: TRBJ2-7
size: .

DNA: TGTGCCATCAGTGAGCTGGGTGGGGAGACCCAGTACTTC
CDR3: CAISELGGETQYF
D: .
V: TRBV10-3
J: TRBJ2-5
size: .

DNA: TGCAGTGCTATCACTAGCGGGAGCTACGAGCAGTACTTC
CDR3: CSAITSGSYEQYF
D: TRBD2
V: TRBV20-1
J: TRBJ2-7
size: .

DNA: TGTGCCAGCAGTCCGACCAAACTAGCGGCTAGCACAGATACGCAGTATTTT
CDR3: CASSPTKLAASTDTQYF
D: TRBD2
V: TRBV12-3/TRBV12-4
J: TRBJ2-3
size: .

DNA: TGCGCCAGCAGCCAAGATCGGCCGACTAGCGGACCGCACAATGAGCAGTTCTTC
CDR3: CASSQDRPTSGPHNEQFF
D: TRBD2
V: TRBV4-1
J: TRBJ2-1
size: few

DNA: TGTGCCAGCAGCTTAGGCAACCCAAACACTGAAGCTTTCTTT
CDR3: CASSLGNPNTEAFF
D: .
V: TRBV7-9
J: TRBJ1-1
size: .

DNA: TGCGCCAGCAGCCCCCCCGGCTTAGGGGAGACCCAGTACTTC
CDR3: CASSPPGLGETQYF
D: .
V: TRBV5-1
J: TRBJ2-5
size: few

DNA: TGTGCCAGCAGTTTAGGCAGGGCATCTGAAGCTTTCTTT
CDR3: CASSLGRASEAFF
D: .
V: TRBV27
J: TRBJ1-1
size: .

DNA: TGTGCCAGCAGCTTAGTCCAAGGCGGTGAGCAGTTCTTC
CDR3: CASSLVQGGEQFF
D: .
V: TRBV11-2
J: TRBJ2-1
size: .

DNA: TGCAGTGCTACGAGGGGACTAGCGGTTAATGAGCAGTTCTTC
CDR3: CSATRGLAVNEQFF
D: TRBD2
V: TRBV20-1
J: TRBJ2-1
size: many